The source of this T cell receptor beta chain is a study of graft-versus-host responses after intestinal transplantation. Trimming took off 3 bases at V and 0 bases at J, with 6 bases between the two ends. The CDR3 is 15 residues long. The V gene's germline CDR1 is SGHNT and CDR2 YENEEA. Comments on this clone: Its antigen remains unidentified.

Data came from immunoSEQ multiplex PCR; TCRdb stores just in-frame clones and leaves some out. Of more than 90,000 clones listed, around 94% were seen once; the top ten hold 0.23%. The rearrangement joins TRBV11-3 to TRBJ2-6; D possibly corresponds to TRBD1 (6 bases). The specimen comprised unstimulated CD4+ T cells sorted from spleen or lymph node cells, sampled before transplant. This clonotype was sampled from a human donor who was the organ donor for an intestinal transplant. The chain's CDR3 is CASSLGHSGANVLTF. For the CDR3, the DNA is TGTGCCAGCAGCTTGGGACACTCTGGGGCCAACGTCCTGACTTTC.